This T cell receptor beta chain was identified in a study of cytomegalovirus exposure and HLA in healthy donors. Study-level points and caveats: When presence/absence was analysed, sequencing depth was taken to be roughly uniform across donors. Rarity marked most TCR sequences, yet some public TCRs occurred in many donors.

This clone turned up a few times. Its specificity is unknown. V gave up 7 bases and J gave up 2 bases, with 9 bases separating them. Germline V gene lookup returns CDR1 SGHNT and CDR2 YYREEE (reference sequence). The CDR3 is made up of 12 amino acids. Researchers ran the PCR with 60 Vbeta and 13 Jbeta primers. The assay was immunoSEQ multiplex PCR, and TCRdb's table has in-frame clones only and misses some. The data show over 150,000 clones, 80% to 90% seen once. The chain uses TRBV5-4 and TRBJ1-1; a possible D gene is TRBD1 (5 bases). The receptor's source is a woman in her 30s in good health and CMV-seropositive. The source material was PBMCs. CDR3: CASQGLNTEAFF. The CDR3 region has the DNA TGTGCCAGCCAGGGATTAAACACTGAAGCTTTCTTT. Looking up the rest from reference TRBV5-4 and TRBJ1-1 gives the full variable domain: ETGVTQSPTHLIKTRGQQVTLRCSSQSGHNTVSWYQQALGQGPQFIFQYYREEENGRGNFPPRFSGLQFPNYSSELNVNALELDDSALYLCASQGLNTEAFFGQGTRLTVV.